This TCR beta chain derives from a study of CXCR3 chemokines and chemotherapy response in bladder cancer. TCRdb ran MiXCR on the PCR reads and lists one entry per CDR3 protein. This repertoire shows about 3,500 distinct CDR3 sequences, 25% to 30% found once; its top ten account for about 13%. Germline-derived CDR1 and CDR2 are SNHLY and FYNNEI. CDR3 length: 12 amino acids. Trimming shortened V by 4 bases and J by 1 base, and 4 bases separated the two germline ends. This clonotype was observed a handful of times. The genes are TRBV2 and TRBJ1-1; D is uncertain. The sequence came from a human donor with bladder cancer that did not respond to neoadjuvant chemotherapy. This material was obtained from a patient whose treatment included neoadjuvant chemotherapy. CDR3 protein: CASSVWNTEAFF. In DNA, the CDR3 is TGTGCCAGCAGTGTCTGGAACACTGAAGCTTTCTTT. The full variable domain, completed using reference TRBV2 and TRBJ1-1, is EPEVTQTPSHQVTQMGQEVILRCVPISNHLYFYWYRQILGQKVEFLVSFYNNEISEKSEIFDDQFSVERPDGSNFTLKIRSTKLEDSAMYFCASSVWNTEAFFGQGTRLTVV.